The TCR beta chain described here comes from a study of blood T cell repertoires in COVID-19. As originally analysed: For nucleated cells, counts were estimated from reference gene primer amplification. Repertoires were generated with immunoSEQ multiplex PCR, while TCRdb's copy carries only in-frame clones and drops some. The DNA was the basis for D and trimming; V, J and clone size are from that table. The table has hundreds of thousands of clones, 80% to 90% seen once. The CDR3 spans 11 residues. Germline CDR1 reads MDHEN; CDR2 reads SYDVKM. Trimming shortened V by 6 bases and J by 6 bases, and 7 bases separated the two germline ends.

The genes are TRBV28 and TRBJ2-3; D is unresolved. This sequence originates from a man aged 35 to 55 with acute or convalescent COVID-19. The sequenced material came from peripheral blood. The CDR3 protein is CASSTRDTQYF. The CDR3 DNA reads as TGTGCCAGCAGCACTCGGGATACGCAGTATTTT.